This T cell receptor (beta chain) originates from a study of T cell responses to AZD1222 COVID-19 vaccine. TCRdb keeps only in-frame clones here, not all; method: immunoSEQ multiplex PCR. This sample has fewer than 100,000 clones, with around 88% found just once. The germline V and J ends were trimmed by 1 base and 7 bases, with 14 bases remaining between them. CDR1 is SGHRS, CDR2 YFSETQ, per germline. This CDR3 is 14 amino acids long. Findings and limits, study-wide: Receipt of two AZD1222 doses was followed by a rise in Spike-specific TCR breadth and depth.

Regarding this clone: The antigen remains unidentified.

The chain has TRBV5-1 and TRBJ1-1; D remains ambiguous. The sequence came from an adult who received the AZD1222 COVID-19 vaccine. The sequences come from peripheral blood, collected 28 days after the second AZD1222 dose. CDR3 DNA: TGCGCCAGCAGCTTGTATGGTGGGGTTCGTGAAGCTTTCTTT. It yields the protein CASSLYGGVREAFF.